Each of the 26 T cell receptor beta chains below was sequenced from the same sample in a study of CD8 T cells in ankylosing spondylitis. TCRdb ran MiXCR on the 5' RACE reads and lists one entry per CDR3 protein. The profile shows about 160,000 distinct CDR3 sequences, 9.8% of them singletons. Sample: blood, either unsorted or a sorted T cell fraction (not recorded which). These receptors were taken from a female donor with ankylosing spondylitis or in good health (not recorded which).

The CDR3 reads CASDLNTEAFF. The CDR3 DNA is TGTGCCAGCGATTTGAACACTGAAGCTTTCTTT. The chain is built from TRBV11-2 and TRBJ1-1; D gene unclear. Between the trimmed V and J ends, which lost 8 bases and 0 bases, there was a span of 4 bases. The CDR3 is 11 residues long. Germline loops: CDR1 SGHAT, CDR2 FQNNGV. Filled out from reference TRBV11-2 and TRBJ1-1, the complete variable domain reads EAGVAQSPRYKIIEKRQSVAFWCNPISGHATLYWYQQILGQGPKLLIQFQNNGVVDDSQLPKDRFSAERLKGVDSTLKIQPAKLEDSAVYLCASDLNTEAFFGQGTRLTVV.

The chain employs TRBV10-1 and TRBJ2-1, with D perhaps matching TRBD1 (5 bases). With 5 bases removed from V and 7 bases from J, the gap between germline ends came to 18 bases. The CDR3 runs 15 residues. Per the germline V gene, CDR1 is WNHNN and CDR2 is SYGVQD (reference sequence). CDR3 region: CASSTTQGPTNEQFF. The CDR3 nucleotides are TGCGCCAGCAGTACCACGCAGGGCCCTACGAATGAGCAGTTCTTC.

The chain uses TRBV7-9 and TRBJ2-5; 8 nucleotides match TRBD2. The CDR3 is 15 residues long. CDR1 and CDR2 (germline): SEHNR, FQNEAQ (reference sequence). V was pared by 5 bases and J by 4 bases, with 9 bases of the junction left unmatched. The CDR3 bases are TGTGCCAGCAGCCCCGGAGGCCTAGCGGGAGAGACCCAGTACTTC. Translation gives CASSPGGLAGETQYF.

This clonotype has ten or more counts. The V call is TRBV12-3 or TRBV12-4, the J call TRBJ2-7, with 14 bases identical to TRBD2. The CDR3 is 16 residues long. The V gene end was trimmed by 5 bases and the J gene end by 3 bases; junction bases not matched to a gene: 6. The CDR3 region is CASSTGTSGSVYEQYF. The CDR3 DNA reads TGTGCCAGCAGTACAGGGACTAGCGGGAGCGTCTACGAGCAGTACTTC.

This clonotype has ten or more counts. The chain joins TRBV24-1 to TRBJ2-1; no clear D. The CDR3 sequence is 13 residues long. The germline gives CDR1 KGHDR, CDR2 SFDVKD. The germline V and J ends were trimmed by 9 bases and 4 bases, with 12 bases remaining between them. The CDR3 region is CATSQKGYNEQFF. CDR3 nucleotides: TGTGCCACCTCACAAAAAGGGTACAATGAGCAGTTCTTC.

In this sample, this clonotype turned up a few times. This chain joins TRBV30 and TRBJ2-6; D call uncertain. Germline V gives CDR1 GTSNPN, CDR2 SVGIG (reference sequence). Trimming shortened V by 0 bases and J by 1 base, and 1 base separated the two germline ends. This CDR3 comprises 13 residues. The CDR3 reads CAWSVSGANVLTF. Written as DNA, the CDR3 is TGTGCCTGGAGTGTATCTGGGGCCAACGTCCTGACTTTC.

The CDR3 sequence: CASSYRGTEAFF. The CDR3, as DNA: TGTGCCAGCAGTTACAGGGGCACTGAAGCTTTCTTT. V is TRBV7-9 and J is TRBJ1-1; 7 bases are a match to TRBD1. The CDR3 has 12 residues. Trimming took 6 bases from V and 4 from J; bases not matched to a gene: 2. Germline V lookup: CDR1 SEHNR, CDR2 FQNEAQ (reference sequence).

A note on this clonotype: This probably arose from a read error, given a far larger clone one base away. The chain employs TRBV7-9 and TRBJ2-7, with D hard to call. The CDR3 loop spans 12 amino acids. Trimming removed 1 base from V and 6 bases from J, with 7 bases in between. Germline CDR1 reads SEHNR; CDR2 reads FQNEAQ (reference sequence). This CDR3 reads CASSLGGCEQYF. Written as DNA, the CDR3 is TGTGCCAGCAGCTTAGGAGGCTGCGAGCAGTACTTC.

In this sample, this clonotype turned up a few times. This chain joins TRBV12-3 or TRBV12-4 and TRBJ2-7; D is unclear. The V end was cut by 3 bases, the J end by 3 bases, with 12 bases between. CDR3 length: 14 amino acids. The CDR3: CASSLENSYYEQYF. The CDR3 DNA sequence: TGTGCCAGCAGTTTGGAAAATTCATACTACGAGCAGTACTTC.

The chain couples TRBV6-5 to TRBJ2-7; D unresolved. In germline, CDR1 is MNHEY, CDR2 SVGAGI. V was shortened by 7 bases and J by 7 bases, with 11 bases between the two germline ends. The CDR3 runs 11 residues. The CDR3 sequence: CASTYSGEQYF. In DNA, the CDR3 is TGTGCCAGCACCTATAGTGGAGAGCAGTACTTC.

This clonotype has a handful of counts. CDR3 DNA sequence: TGTGCCAGCAGTAGGAACAGGGGAATGAACACTGAAGCTTTCTTT. Its protein is CASSRNRGMNTEAFF. V gene TRBV27 combines with J gene TRBJ1-1; 7 bases align to TRBD1. The germline gives CDR1 MNHEY, CDR2 SMNVEV (reference sequence). The CDR3 sequence is 15 residues long. Germline trimming cut 5 bases from V and 0 bases from J; bases unmatched to any gene: 6.

There are many counts of this clonotype. CDR3 amino acids: CASSDGDRGRTEAFF. The CDR3 nucleotides read TGCGCCAGCAGTGATGGGGACAGGGGTAGAACTGAAGCTTTCTTT. The chain employs TRBV10-2 and TRBJ1-1; 10 bases fit TRBD1. The junction had 6 bases not matched to a gene; V was cut back by 3 bases and J by 5 bases. The CDR3 has 15 amino acids. Germline V lookup: CDR1 WSHSY, CDR2 SAAADI.

This clonotype showed up just a few times. This chain connects TRBV30 to TRBJ2-1; D uncertain. CDR1 and CDR2 from the germline V gene are GTSNPN and SVGIG (reference sequence). This CDR3 contains 12 residues. V was pared by 3 bases and J by 5 bases, with 8 bases between. The CDR3 protein is CAWSFADNEQFF. The CDR3 nucleotides read TGTGCCTGGAGCTTTGCTGACAATGAGCAGTTCTTC.

By its share, this clonotype is medium-sized. The rearrangement uses TRBV7-9 and TRBJ1-1; D unclear. The germline gives CDR1 SEHNR, CDR2 FQNEAQ (reference sequence). The ends were cut back, 2 bases at V and 1 base at J, with 5 bases in the middle. The CDR3 consists of 13 residues. DNA of the CDR3: TGTGCCAGCAGCTTATCGGGGAACACTGAAGCTTTCTTT. Amino acids: CASSLSGNTEAFF.

There are many counts of this clonotype. In DNA form, the CDR3 reads TGCAGTGCTAGGGACAGGGGGCGCCTCGATACGCAGTATTTT. Translation: CSARDRGRLDTQYF. The chain combines TRBV20-1 with TRBJ2-3, with TRBD1 identical over 11 bases. Germline CDR1 DFQATT, CDR2 SNEGSKA (reference sequence). V shed 3 bases, J shed 6 bases, and the junction held 5 bases outside the gene matches. The CDR3 length is 14 residues.

Worth noting for this clonotype: A much larger clone is a single base away; this may be a read error. V is TRBV2 and J is TRBJ1-1; D is unclear. The CDR3 extends over 10 amino acids. V shed 6 bases and J shed 5 bases, with 4 bases lying between them. The germline V gene has CDR1 SNHLY and CDR2 FYNNEI. The CDR3: CASRRTEAFF. The DNA of the CDR3 is TGTGCCAGCAGAAGGACTGAAGCTTTCTTT.

This clonotype was seen many times. The chain joins TRBV29-1 to TRBJ2-1; maybe TRBD2 (5 bases). The CDR3 totals 15 residues. V was pared by 4 bases and J by 0 bases, with 13 bases between. The germline gives CDR1 SQVTM, CDR2 ANQGSEA. CDR3 amino acids: CSVATEEVSYNEQFF. The DNA of the CDR3 is TGCAGCGTTGCAACTGAGGAGGTCTCCTACAATGAGCAGTTCTTC.

The chain couples TRBV7-6 to TRBJ1-2; no firm D call. Germline V CDR1 and CDR2: SGHVS, FNYEAQ. V was clipped by 5 bases and J by 14 bases, with 21 bases between them. The length of the CDR3 is 13 residues. The CDR3 nucleotides are TGTGCCAGCAGCCCGGGGTCGGAGGAGGTGGAAACCTTC. Protein sequence: CASSPGSEEVETF.

In nucleotides, the CDR3 is TGTGCCAGCAGCAAAGTGGGCAGGTACTCCTACGAGCAGTACTTC. Protein product: CASSKVGRYSYEQYF. V usage is TRBV21-1 and J usage is TRBJ2-7. TRBV21-1 is a known pseudogene. The CDR3 contains 15 residues.

The sample holds many counts of this clonotype. J is TRBJ2-5 and V is TRBV2, with TRBD1 identical over 8 bases. This CDR3 has 15 amino acids. CDR1 and CDR2 from the germline V gene are SNHLY and FYNNEI. V lost 4 bases, J lost 3 bases, and 7 bases stayed unmatched. CDR3 DNA sequence: TGTGCCAGCAGTGCCACAGGGGGTGTTAAAGAGACCCAGTACTTC. Protein product: CASSATGGVKETQYF.

In this sample, this clonotype turned up once. A junction boundary mismatches the germline segment, possibly from a read error. The gene calls are TRBV14 and TRBJ2-1, with D unresolved. The CDR3 is 12 amino acids. The germline V gene has CDR1 SGHDN and CDR2 FVKESK. CDR3 residues: CASCHRSNEQFF. DNA of the CDR3: TGTGCCAGCTGCCATCGTTCCAATGAGCAGTTCTTC.

This clonotype was seen more than once but under ten times. J is TRBJ2-7 and V is TRBV4-2; 14 nucleotides align to TRBD2. Per germline, CDR1 LGHNA and CDR2 YNFKEQ. The CDR3 spans 16 residues. Losses at the gene ends were 0 bases for V and 7 bases for J; bases not matched to a gene: 5. The CDR3 DNA reads TGTGCCAGCAGCCAAGATATGGGACTAGCGGGGGTGGAGCAGTACTTC. This sequence encodes CASSQDMGLAGVEQYF.

This clonotype was seen more than once but under ten times. The chain carries TRBV27 and TRBJ2-1; TRBD2 matches at 10 bases. Germline lookup yields CDR1 MNHEY and CDR2 SMNVEV (reference sequence). J lost 6 bases, V lost 6 bases, and 8 bases had no gene match. CDR3 size: 15 residues. The CDR3 DNA sequence: TGTGCCAGCAGGGGGCCGGGACTAGCGCCCAATGAGCAGTTCTTC. Translation gives CASRGPGLAPNEQFF.

The chain links TRBV4-3 to TRBJ2-2; TRBD2 matches 12 bases. There are 20 residues in the CDR3. The germline CDR1 and CDR2 sequences are LGHNA and YSLEER. V lost 0 bases and J lost 5; bases outside the gene matches: 13. Written as DNA, the CDR3 is TGCGCCAGCAGCCAAGAGTTGGCTAGCGGGAGGGCTCCGGGGACCGGGGAGCTGTTTTTT. Encoded protein: CASSQELASGRAPGTGELFF.

The chain joins TRBV27 to TRBJ1-6; D remains unclear. This CDR3 comprises 14 residues. Germline V gene data show CDR1 as MNHEY and CDR2 as SMNVEV (reference sequence). With 5 bases removed from V and 10 bases from J, the gap between germline ends came to 15 bases. In DNA form, the CDR3 reads TGTGCCAGCAGTCCAAGGATGGGGAACTCACCCCTCCACTTT. Its translation: CASSPRMGNSPLHF.

This clonotype turned up a few times. This chain joins TRBV7-9 and TRBJ2-1; tentative D call: TRBD2 (6 bases). The CDR3 runs 16 residues. Germline CDR1 and CDR2: SEHNR and FQNEAQ (reference sequence). V shed 7 bases and J shed 0 bases, with 16 bases lying between them. For the CDR3, the DNA is TGTGCCAGCACCCCCGTGGGAGGCAACTCCTACAATGAGCAGTTCTTC. Its translation: CASTPVGGNSYNEQFF.